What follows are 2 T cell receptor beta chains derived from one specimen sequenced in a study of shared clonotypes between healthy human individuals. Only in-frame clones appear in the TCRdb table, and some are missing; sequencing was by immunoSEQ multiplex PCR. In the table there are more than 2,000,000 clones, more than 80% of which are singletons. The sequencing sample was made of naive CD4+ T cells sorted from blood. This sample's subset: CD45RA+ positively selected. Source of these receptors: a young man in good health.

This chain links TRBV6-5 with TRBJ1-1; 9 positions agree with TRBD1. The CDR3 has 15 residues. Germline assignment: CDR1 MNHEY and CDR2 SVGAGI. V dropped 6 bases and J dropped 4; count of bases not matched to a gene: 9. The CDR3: CASRLPGTGSTEAFF. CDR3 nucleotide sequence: TGTGCCAGCAGATTACCCGGGACAGGGAGCACTGAAGCTTTCTTT.

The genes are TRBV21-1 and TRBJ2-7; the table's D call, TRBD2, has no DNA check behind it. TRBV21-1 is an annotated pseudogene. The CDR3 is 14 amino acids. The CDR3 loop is CASTTSGILYEQYF. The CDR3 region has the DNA TGTGCCAGCACCACTAGCGGGATTCTCTACGAGCAGTACTTC.